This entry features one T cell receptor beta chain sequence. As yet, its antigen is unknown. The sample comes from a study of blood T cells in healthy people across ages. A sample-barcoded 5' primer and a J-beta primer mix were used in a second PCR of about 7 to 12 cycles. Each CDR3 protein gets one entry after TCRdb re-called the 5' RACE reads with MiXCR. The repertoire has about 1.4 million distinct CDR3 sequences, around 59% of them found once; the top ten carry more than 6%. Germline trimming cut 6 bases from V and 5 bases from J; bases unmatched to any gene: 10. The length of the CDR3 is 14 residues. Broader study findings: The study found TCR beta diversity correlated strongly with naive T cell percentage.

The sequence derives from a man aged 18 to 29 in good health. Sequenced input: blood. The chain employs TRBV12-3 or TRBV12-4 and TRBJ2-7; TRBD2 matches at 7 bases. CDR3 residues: CASRKAGTADEQYF. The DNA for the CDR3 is TGTGCCAGCAGGAAAGCGGGAACGGCGGACGAGCAGTACTTC.